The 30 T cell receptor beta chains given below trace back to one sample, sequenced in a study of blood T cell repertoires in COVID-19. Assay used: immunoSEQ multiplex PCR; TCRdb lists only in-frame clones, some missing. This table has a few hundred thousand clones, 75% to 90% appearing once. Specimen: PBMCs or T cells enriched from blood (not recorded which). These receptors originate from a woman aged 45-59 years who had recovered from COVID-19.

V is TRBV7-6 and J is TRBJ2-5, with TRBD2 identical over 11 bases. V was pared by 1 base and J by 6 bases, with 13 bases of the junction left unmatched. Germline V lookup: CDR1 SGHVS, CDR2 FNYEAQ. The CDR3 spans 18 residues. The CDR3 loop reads CASSLVGGSGRVGKTQYF. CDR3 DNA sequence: TGTGCCAGCAGCTTAGTAGGTGGTAGCGGGAGGGTCGGCAAGACCCAGTACTTC.

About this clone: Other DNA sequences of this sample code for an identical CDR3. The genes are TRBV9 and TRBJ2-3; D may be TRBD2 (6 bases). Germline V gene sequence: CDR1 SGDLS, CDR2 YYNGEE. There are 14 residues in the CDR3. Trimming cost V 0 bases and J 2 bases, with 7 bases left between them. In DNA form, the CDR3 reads TGTGCCAGCAGCGTAGGGGGGGACACAGATACGCAGTATTTT. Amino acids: CASSVGGDTDTQYF.

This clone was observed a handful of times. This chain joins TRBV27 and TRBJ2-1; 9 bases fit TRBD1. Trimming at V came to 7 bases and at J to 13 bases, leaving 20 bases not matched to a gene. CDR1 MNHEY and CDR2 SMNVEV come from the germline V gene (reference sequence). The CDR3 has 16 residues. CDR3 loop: CASNLQGAHKSPHQFF. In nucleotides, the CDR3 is TGTGCCAGCAACCTACAGGGGGCGCATAAAAGCCCTCATCAGTTCTTC.

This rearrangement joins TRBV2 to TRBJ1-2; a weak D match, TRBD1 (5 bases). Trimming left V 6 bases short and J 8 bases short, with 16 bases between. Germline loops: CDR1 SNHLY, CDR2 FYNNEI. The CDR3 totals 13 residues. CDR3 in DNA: TGTGCCAGCAGACAGGTGTTTGGGTCCGGCTACACCTTC. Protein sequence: CASRQVFGSGYTF.

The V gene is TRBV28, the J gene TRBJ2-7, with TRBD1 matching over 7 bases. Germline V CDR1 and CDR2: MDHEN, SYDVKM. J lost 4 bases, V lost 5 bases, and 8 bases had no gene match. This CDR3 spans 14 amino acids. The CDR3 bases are TGTGCCAGCAGTAATACAGGGGAGTCGTACGAGCAGTACTTC. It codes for CASSNTGESYEQYF.

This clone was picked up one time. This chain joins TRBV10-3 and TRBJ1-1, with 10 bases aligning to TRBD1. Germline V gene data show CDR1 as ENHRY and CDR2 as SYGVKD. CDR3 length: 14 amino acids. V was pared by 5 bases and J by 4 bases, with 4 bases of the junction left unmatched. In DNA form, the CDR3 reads TGTGCCATCAGTCGACAGGGGGCGCCCACTGAAGCTTTCTTT. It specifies CAISRQGAPTEAFF.

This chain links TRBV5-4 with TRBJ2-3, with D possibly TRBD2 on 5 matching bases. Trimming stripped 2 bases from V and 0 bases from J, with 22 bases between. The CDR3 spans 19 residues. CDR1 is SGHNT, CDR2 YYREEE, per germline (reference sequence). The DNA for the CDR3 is TGTGCCAGCAGCTTCGATCCCCGGGCCACAGAGGGTAGCACAGATACGCAGTATTTT. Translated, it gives CASSFDPRATEGSTDTQYF.

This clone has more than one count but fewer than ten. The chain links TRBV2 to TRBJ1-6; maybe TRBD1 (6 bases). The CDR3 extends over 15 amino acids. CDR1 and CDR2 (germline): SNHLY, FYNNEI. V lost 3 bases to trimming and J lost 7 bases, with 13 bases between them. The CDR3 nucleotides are TGTGCCAGCAGTGAGGTAGGACAGCAGAATTCACCCCTCCACTTT. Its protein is CASSEVGQQNSPLHF. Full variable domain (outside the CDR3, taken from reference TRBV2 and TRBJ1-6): EPEVTQTPSHQVTQMGQEVILRCVPISNHLYFYWYRQILGQKVEFLVSFYNNEISEKSEIFDDQFSVERPDGSNFTLKIRSTKLEDSAMYFCASSEVGQQNSPLHFGNGTRLTVT.

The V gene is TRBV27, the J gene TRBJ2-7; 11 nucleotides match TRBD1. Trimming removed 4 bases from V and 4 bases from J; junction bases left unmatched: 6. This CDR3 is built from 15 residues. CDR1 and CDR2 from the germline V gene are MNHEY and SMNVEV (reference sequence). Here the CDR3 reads CASSSPGTGGYEQYF. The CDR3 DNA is TGTGCCAGCAGTTCCCCCGGGACAGGGGGGTACGAGCAGTACTTC.

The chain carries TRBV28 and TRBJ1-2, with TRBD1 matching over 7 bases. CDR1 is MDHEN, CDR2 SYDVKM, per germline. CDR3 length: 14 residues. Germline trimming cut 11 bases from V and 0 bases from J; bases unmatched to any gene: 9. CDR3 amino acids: CAAGQPKANYGYTF. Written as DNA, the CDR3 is TGTGCCGCGGGACAGCCAAAAGCTAACTATGGCTACACCTTC.

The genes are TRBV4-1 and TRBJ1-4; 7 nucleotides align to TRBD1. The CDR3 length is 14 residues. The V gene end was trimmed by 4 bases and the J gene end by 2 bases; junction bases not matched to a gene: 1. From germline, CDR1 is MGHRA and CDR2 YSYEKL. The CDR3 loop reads CASSRGQTNEKLFF. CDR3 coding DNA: TGCGCCAGCAGCCGGGGACAGACTAATGAAAAACTGTTTTTT.

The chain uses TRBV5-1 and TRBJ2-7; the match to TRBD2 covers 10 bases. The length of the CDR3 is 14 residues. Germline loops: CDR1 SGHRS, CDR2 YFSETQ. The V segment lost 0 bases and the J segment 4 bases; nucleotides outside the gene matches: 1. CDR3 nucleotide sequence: TGCGCCAGCAGCTTGGGGACTAGCGGATACGAGCAGTACTTC. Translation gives CASSLGTSGYEQYF.

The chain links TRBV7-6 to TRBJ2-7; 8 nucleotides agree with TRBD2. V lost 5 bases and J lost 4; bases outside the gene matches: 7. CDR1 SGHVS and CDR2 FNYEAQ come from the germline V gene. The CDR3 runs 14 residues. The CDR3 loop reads CASSPPGGAYEQYF. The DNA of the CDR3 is TGTGCCAGCAGCCCCCCCGGGGGGGCTTACGAGCAGTACTTC.

CDR3 sequence (DNA): TGCGCCAGCAGCATATACTCGGGCTCCTACGAGCAGTACTTC. Its protein product is CASSIYSGSYEQYF. This chain uses TRBV5-1 with TRBJ2-7; D is unresolved. The CDR3 sequence is 14 residues long. Germline V gives CDR1 SGHRS, CDR2 YFSETQ. Trimming took off 4 bases at V and 0 bases at J, with 11 bases between the two ends.

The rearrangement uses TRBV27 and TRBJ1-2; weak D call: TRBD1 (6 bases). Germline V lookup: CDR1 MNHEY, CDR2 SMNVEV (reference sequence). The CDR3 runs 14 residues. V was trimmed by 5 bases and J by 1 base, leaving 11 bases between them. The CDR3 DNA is TGTGCCAGCAGTCGAAGGACAGATAACTATGGCTACACCTTC. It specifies CASSRRTDNYGYTF.

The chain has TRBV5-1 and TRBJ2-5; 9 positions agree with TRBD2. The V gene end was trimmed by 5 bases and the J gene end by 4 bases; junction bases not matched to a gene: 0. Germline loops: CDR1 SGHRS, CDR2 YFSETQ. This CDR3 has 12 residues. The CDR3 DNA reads TGCGCCAGCAGACTAGCGGGAGAGACCCAGTACTTC. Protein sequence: CASRLAGETQYF.

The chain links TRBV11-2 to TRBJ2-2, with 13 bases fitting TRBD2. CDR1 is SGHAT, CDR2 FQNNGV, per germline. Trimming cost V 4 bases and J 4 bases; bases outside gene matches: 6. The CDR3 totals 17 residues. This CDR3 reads CASSSTSGRVLTGELFF. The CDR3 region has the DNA TGTGCCAGCAGCTCTACTAGCGGGAGGGTCCTCACCGGGGAGCTGTTTTTT.

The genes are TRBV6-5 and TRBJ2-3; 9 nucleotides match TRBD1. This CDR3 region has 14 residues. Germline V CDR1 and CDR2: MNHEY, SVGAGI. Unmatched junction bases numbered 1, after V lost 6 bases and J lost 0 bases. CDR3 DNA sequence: TGTGCCAGCAGGGGACAGGGTAGCACAGATACGCAGTATTTT. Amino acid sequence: CASRGQGSTDTQYF.

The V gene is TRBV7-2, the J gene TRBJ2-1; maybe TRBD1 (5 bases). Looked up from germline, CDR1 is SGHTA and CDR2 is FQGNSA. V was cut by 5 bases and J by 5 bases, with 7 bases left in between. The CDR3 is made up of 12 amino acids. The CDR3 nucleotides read TGTGCCAGCAGCCTCAGGGACAATGAGCAGTTCTTC. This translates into CASSLRDNEQFF. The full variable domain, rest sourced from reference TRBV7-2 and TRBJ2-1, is GAGVSQSPSNKVTEKGKDVELRCDPISGHTALYWYRQSLGQGLEFLIYFQGNSAPDKSGLPSDRFSAERTGGSVSTLTIQRTQQEDSAVYLCASSLRDNEQFFGPGTRLTVL.

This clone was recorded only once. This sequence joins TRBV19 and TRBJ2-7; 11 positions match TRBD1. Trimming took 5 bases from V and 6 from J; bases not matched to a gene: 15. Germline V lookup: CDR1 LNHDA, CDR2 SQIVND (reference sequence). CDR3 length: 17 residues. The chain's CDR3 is CASSPDRWTGGLSEQYF. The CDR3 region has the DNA TGTGCCAGTAGTCCCGATAGGTGGACAGGGGGCTTGAGCGAGCAGTACTTC.

The CDR3 region has the DNA TGTGCCAGCAGCTCGGGACATGGGGTCGAAGCTTTCTTT. This sequence encodes CASSSGHGVEAFF. The chain carries TRBV13 and TRBJ1-1, with D possibly being TRBD1 (6 bases). The CDR3 totals 13 residues. V lost 4 bases to trimming and J lost 8 bases, with 14 bases between them. Germline CDR1 PRHDT, CDR2 FYEKMQ (reference sequence).

The CDR3 coding sequence is TGTGCCAGCAGAGACCCTAGGAGGGGTGAGGAAAAACTGTTTTTT. Its protein product is CASRDPRRGEEKLFF. The chain recombines TRBV6-5 with TRBJ1-4, with a tentative D call TRBD1 (5 bases). V was pared by 6 bases and J by 8 bases, with 19 bases between. The CDR3 length is 15 residues. Germline V CDR1 and CDR2: MNHEY, SVGAGI.

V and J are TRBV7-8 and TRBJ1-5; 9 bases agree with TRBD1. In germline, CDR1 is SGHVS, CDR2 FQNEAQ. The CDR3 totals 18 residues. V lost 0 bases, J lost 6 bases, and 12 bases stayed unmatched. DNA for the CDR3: TGTGCCAGCAGCTTAGCGCTGGGTTTACAGGGGGCGCGTCAGCCCCAGCATTTT. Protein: CASSLALGLQGARQPQHF.

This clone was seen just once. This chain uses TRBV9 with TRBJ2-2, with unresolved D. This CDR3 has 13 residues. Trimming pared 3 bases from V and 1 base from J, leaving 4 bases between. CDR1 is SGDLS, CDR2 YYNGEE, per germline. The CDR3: CASSDLNTGELFF. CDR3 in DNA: TGTGCCAGCAGCGACTTGAACACCGGGGAGCTGTTTTTT.

In DNA form, the CDR3 reads TGTGCCAGCAGCTTCGGGATTAAAAACTACGAAATCTCCTACGAGCAGTACTTC. Its protein is CASSFGIKNYEISYEQYF. The rearrangement uses TRBV3-1 (or the pseudogene TRBV3-2) and TRBJ2-7, with a possible D match to TRBD2 (5 bases). V lost 5 bases and J lost 0, with 23 bases in between. The CDR3 is made up of 18 amino acids. The germline V gene encodes CDR1 LGHDT and CDR2 YNNKEL (reference sequence).

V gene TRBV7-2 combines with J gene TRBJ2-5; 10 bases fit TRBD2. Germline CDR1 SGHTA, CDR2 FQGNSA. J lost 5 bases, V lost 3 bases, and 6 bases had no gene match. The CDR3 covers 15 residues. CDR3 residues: CASSFPLAGVETQYF. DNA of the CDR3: TGTGCCAGCAGCTTCCCGCTAGCGGGAGTGGAGACCCAGTACTTC.

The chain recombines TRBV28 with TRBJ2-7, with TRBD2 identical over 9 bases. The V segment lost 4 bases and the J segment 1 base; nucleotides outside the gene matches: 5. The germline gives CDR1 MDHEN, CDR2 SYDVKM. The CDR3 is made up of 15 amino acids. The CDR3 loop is CASSYSGSKSYEQYF. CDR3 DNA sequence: TGTGCCAGCAGTTATAGCGGGAGCAAGTCCTACGAGCAGTACTTC.

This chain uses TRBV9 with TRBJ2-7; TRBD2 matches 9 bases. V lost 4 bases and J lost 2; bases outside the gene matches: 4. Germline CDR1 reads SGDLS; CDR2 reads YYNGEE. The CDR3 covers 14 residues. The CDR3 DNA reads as TGTGCCAGCAGCCCGATAGCGGGAGCCTACGAGCAGTACTTC. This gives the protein CASSPIAGAYEQYF. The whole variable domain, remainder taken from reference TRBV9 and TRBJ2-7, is DSGVTQTPKHLITATGQRVTLRCSPRSGDLSVYWYQQSLDQGLQFLIQYYNGEERAKGNILERFSAQQFPDLHSELNLSSLELGDSALYFCASSPIAGAYEQYFGPGTRLTVT.

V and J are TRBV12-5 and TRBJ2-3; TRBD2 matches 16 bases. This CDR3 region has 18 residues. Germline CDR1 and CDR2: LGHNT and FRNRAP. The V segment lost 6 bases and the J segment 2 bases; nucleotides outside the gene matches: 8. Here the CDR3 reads CASGRGTSGRALTDTQYF. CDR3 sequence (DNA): TGTGCTAGTGGCCGAGGGACTAGCGGGAGGGCCCTCACAGATACGCAGTATTTT.

The CDR3 loop reads CASSFRGGYEGYTF. As DNA, the CDR3 is TGTGCCAGCAGCTTTAGAGGGGGCTACGAGGGCTACACCTTC. The chain uses TRBV27 and TRBJ1-2, with 7 bases aligning to TRBD1. Germline CDR1 MNHEY, CDR2 SMNVEV (reference sequence). J was trimmed by 8 bases and V by 6 bases; bases with no gene match: 12. This CDR3 has 14 amino acids.